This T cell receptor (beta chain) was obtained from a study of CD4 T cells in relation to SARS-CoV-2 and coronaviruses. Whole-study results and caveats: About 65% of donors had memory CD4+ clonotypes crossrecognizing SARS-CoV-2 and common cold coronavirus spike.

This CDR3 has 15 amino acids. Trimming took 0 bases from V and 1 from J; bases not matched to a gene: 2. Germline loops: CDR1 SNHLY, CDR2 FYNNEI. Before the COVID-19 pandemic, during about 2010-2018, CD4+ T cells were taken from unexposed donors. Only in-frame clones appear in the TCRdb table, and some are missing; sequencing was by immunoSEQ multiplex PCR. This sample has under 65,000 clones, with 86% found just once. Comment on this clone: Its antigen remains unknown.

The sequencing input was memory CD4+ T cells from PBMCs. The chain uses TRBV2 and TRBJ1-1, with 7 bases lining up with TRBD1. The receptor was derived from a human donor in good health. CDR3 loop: CASSEATGRNTEAFF. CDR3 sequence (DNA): TGTGCCAGCAGTGAAGCGACAGGGCGGAACACTGAAGCTTTCTTT.